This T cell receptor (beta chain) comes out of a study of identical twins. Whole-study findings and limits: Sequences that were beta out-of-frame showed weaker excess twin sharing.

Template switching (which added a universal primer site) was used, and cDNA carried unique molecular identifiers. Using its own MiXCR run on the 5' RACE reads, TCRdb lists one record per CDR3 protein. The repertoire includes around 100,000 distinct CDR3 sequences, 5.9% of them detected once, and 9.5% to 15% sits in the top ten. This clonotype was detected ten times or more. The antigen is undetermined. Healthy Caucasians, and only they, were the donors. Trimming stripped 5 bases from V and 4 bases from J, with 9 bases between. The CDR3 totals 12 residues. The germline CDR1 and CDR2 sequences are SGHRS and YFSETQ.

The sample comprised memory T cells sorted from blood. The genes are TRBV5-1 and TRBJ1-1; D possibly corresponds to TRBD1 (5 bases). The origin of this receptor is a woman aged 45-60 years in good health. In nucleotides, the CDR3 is TGCGCCAGCAGAGGGCAGGGCACTGAAGCTTTCTTT. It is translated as CASRGQGTEAFF.